This T cell receptor beta chain originates from a study of glioma-infiltrating T cells after dendritic cell vaccination (dated by TCRdb to 2016 to 2017). For the study in its entirety: The cohort included 15 or so glioblastoma patients drawn from Phase I and II dendritic cell vaccination trials, of whom 9 were newly diagnosed and 6 had recurrent disease. Patients received autologous tumor lysate-pulsed dendritic cell vaccination between about 2002 and 2013. To make the vaccine, monocyte-derived dendritic cells were cultured for 7 to 8 days with IL-4 and GM-CSF and then pulsed overnight with autologous tumor lysate. Patients received three intradermal dendritic cell vaccine injections at biweekly intervals in the arm below the axilla. In glioblastoma patients vaccinated with dendritic cells, deep sequencing of TCR beta CDR3 regions served to measure the amount of tumor-infiltrating lymphocytes and to compare repertoires between tumor and blood. Survival after dendritic cell vaccination was correlated with TCR sequencing metrics, such as TIL content and the overlap between tumor and blood repertoires.

On the study overall, not on this receptor specifically: The TCR overlap response model with three groups was called speculative and said to need prospective validation. After dendritic cell vaccination, a higher estimated pretreatment TIL content predicted longer time to progression and longer overall survival. TCR clonality showed no direct relationship with survival, which suggests that a diverse polyclonal response may be important. The cohort was small and heterogeneous, only a few patients had full blood and tumor sets, and even fewer had initial-recurrent tumor pairs.

Looking up the germline V gene yields CDR1 MGHRA and CDR2 YSYEKL. Its CDR3 holds 16 amino acids, cysteine through phenylalanine. The sequence is cut down to CDR3 DNA, 48 bases in frame from base 1. At the junction V is shortened by 2 bases and J by 3 bases, with 13 bases in between. Per the publication, the time point label means: after dendritic cell vaccination, including at tumor progression/relapse. Patients were selected on the basis of adequate residual fresh-frozen tumor tissue and more than two years of available survival data. Although molecular status otherwise differed among the glioblastoma patients, no patient had an isocitrate dehydrogenase mutation. PBMC were collected before vaccination, two weeks after the third vaccination, and at tumor progression when it occurred. The Qiagen DNeasy Blood extraction Kit was used for extraction of genomic DNA. The immunoSEQ assay amplified TCRB CDR3 regions from 1.5 to 2.5 micrograms of genomic DNA, or from all available DNA when less than that amount was available. The multiplex PCR relied on 60 forward primers for TCR V beta segments and 13 reverse primers for J beta segments. To estimate reads per starting template, synthetic control templates were spiked into each sample at limiting dilution. Reads of 87 bp were generated by sequencing on the Illumina HiSeq System. Per the authors' processing: PCR and sequencing errors were removed by a nearest neighbor algorithm that merged closely related sequences. TCR overlap was measured as the percentage of unique tumor TCR beta sequences also present in the same patient's peripheral blood. Entries here come from immuneACCESS through TCRdb and include only in-frame sequences with V and J called. Some clones fail to appear in such tables; in the studies checked, an unresolved V gene covers under half of the shortfall, and the cause of the remainder is unknown. V, J and clone size are those of that table, while D and trimming were read from the DNA. The sample table contains approximately 93,000 clones; only one count was recorded for 85% of them. The top ten constitute around 8% of the sample.

Details on this clone: Its specific antigen is unknown. No base-level quality is on record; no much larger clone is a single base apart.

Material: blood, obtained after dendritic cell vaccination. This TCR derives from a human donor with glioblastoma. This sequence uses TRBV4-1 and TRBJ1-4; the D gene remains uncertain. Here the CDR3 is given as CASSQIQRGSNEKLFF. The sequence in DNA is TGCGCCAGCAGCCAAATACAAAGAGGCTCTAATGAAAAACTGTTTTTT.